Included here is one TCR beta chain sequence, with context. The antigen is undetermined. Alongside a J-beta primer mix, a sample-barcoded 5' primer served in a second PCR lasting about 7 to 12 cycles. Via MiXCR, TCRdb re-called the 5' RACE reads, giving one row per CDR3 protein. The repertoire holds about 680,000 distinct CDR3 sequences, with around half as singletons. V was pared by 4 bases and J by 11 bases, with 9 bases of the junction left unmatched. The CDR3 is 15 residues long. Germline lookup yields CDR1 SGHRS and CDR2 YFSETQ. The data stem from a study of blood T cells in healthy people across ages. Study findings and constraints: Total diversity from one million sequenced T cells was likely underestimated.

What was sequenced was blood. This sequence originates from a woman in her sixties in good health. The chain carries TRBV5-1 and TRBJ2-5; the match to TRBD2 covers 15 bases. The CDR3 loop reads CASSDGLAGGDEQYF. The CDR3 nucleotides are TGCGCCAGCAGCGATGGACTAGCGGGAGGGGATGAGCAGTACTTC.